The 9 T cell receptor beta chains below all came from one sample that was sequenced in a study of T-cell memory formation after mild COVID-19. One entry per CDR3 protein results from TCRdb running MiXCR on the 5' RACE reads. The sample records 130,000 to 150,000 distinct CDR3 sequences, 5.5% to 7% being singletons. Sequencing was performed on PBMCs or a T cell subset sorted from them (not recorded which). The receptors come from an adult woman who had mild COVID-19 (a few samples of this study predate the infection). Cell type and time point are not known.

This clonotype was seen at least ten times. CDR3 protein: CASSRKLATTPADTQYF. The CDR3 DNA is TGTGCCAGCAGCCGCAAACTAGCCACCACCCCCGCAGATACGCAGTATTTT. The genes are TRBV4-2 and TRBJ2-3; the D gene is possibly TRBD2 (6 bases). Deletions cut 4 bases from V and 4 bases from J, with 21 bases between. CDR1 is LGHNA and CDR2 is YNFKEQ in the germline V gene. CDR3 length equals 17 residues.

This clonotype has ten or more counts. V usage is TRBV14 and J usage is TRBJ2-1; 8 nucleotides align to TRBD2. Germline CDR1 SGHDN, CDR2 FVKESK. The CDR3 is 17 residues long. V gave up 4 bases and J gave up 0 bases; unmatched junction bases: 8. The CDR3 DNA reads TGTGCCAGCAGCCCGTATAGCGGGGCCTACTCCTACAATGAGCAGTTCTTC. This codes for CASSPYSGAYSYNEQFF.

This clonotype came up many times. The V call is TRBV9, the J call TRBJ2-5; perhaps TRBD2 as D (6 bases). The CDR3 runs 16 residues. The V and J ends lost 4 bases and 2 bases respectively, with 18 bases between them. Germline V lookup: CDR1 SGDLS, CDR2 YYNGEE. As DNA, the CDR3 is TGTGCCAGCAGCACTCAACCCGGGACTCCTCAAGAGACCCAGTACTTC. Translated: CASSTQPGTPQETQYF. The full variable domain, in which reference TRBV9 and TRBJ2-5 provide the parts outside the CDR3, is DSGVTQTPKHLITATGQRVTLRCSPRSGDLSVYWYQQSLDQGLQFLIQYYNGEERAKGNILERFSAQQFPDLHSELNLSSLELGDSALYFCASSTQPGTPQETQYFGPGTRLLVL.

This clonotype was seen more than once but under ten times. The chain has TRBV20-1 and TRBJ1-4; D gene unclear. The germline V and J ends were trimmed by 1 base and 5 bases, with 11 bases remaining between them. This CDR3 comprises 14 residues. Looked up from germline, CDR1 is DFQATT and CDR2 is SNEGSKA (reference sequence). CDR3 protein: CSARAQGQNEKLFF. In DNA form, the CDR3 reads TGCAGTGCTAGAGCCCAAGGGCAAAATGAAAAACTGTTTTTT.

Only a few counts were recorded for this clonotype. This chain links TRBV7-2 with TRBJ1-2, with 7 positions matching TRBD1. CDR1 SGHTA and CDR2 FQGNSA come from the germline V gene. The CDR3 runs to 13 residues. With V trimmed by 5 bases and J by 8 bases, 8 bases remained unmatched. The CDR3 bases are TGTGCCAGCAGCCCAAAGGGGGCGCGGGGCTACACCTTC. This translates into CASSPKGARGYTF.

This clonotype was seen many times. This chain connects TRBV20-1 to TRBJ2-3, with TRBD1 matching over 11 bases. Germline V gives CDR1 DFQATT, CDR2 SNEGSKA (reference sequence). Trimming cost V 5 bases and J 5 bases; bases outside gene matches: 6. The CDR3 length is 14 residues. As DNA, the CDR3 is TGCAGTGCTCCCGGGACAGGGGGGAGAGATACGCAGTATTTT. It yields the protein CSAPGTGGRDTQYF.

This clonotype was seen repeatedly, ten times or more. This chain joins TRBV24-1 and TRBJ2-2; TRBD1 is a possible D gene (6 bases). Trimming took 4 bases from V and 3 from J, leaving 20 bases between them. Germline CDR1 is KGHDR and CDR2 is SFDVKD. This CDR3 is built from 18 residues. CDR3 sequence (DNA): TGTGCCACCAGTGACGCAGTCGGACAGAGTTTTCACACCGGGGAGCTGTTTTTT. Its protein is CATSDAVGQSFHTGELFF.

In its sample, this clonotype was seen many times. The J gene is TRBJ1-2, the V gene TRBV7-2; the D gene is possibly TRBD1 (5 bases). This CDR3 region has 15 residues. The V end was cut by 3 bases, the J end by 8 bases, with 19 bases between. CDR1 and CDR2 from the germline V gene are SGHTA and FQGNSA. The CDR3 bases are TGTGCCAGCAGCTTTATCGGTGTGGCAGGGAGAGGCTACACCTTC. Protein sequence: CASSFIGVAGRGYTF.

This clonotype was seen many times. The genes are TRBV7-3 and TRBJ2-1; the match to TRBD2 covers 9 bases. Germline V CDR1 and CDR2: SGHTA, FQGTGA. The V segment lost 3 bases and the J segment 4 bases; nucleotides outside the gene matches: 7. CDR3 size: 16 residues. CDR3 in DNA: TGTGCCAGCAGCTTTGATATAGCGGGAGCTTACAATGAGCAGTTCTTC. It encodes CASSFDIAGAYNEQFF. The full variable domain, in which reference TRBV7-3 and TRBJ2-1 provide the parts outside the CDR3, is GAGVSQTPSNKVTEKGKYVELRCDPISGHTALYWYRQSLGQGPEFLIYFQGTGAADDSGLPNDRFFAVRPEGSVSTLKIQRTERGDSAVYLCASSFDIAGAYNEQFFGPGTRLTVL.